The rows below give T cell receptor beta chains drawn from one sample of a study of long-term antiretroviral therapy in people with HIV. Sequenced by immunoSEQ multiplex PCR; TCRdb stores in-frame clones only, minus some. Of roughly 16,000 clones in the sample, about 95% were seen once. The sequenced sample was unsorted PBMCs, obtained just under 6.5 years after starting antiretroviral therapy. These receptor sequences come from a woman between 50 and 59 years old with HIV. Each CDR3 is given with its conserved first and last residue. The order of the fields is V gene, CDR3 length, D gene, clone size, J gene, CDR3 DNA, CDR3 protein. The D gene is left open where the match is weak. Clone size is stated in some rows and not others, as once, few, many or a class when expanded.

V gene: TRBV7-6
CDR3 length: 17
D gene: -
clone size: -
J gene: TRBJ1-2
CDR3 DNA: TGTGCCAGCAGCTTAAGGGCATATCGAGAAATTGAGTATGGCTACACCTTC
CDR3 protein: CASSLRAYREIEYGYTF

V gene: TRBV28
CDR3 length: 13
D gene: -
clone size: -
J gene: TRBJ1-1
CDR3 DNA: TGTGCCAGCAGTTTATCAGGAGGCCGTGAAGCTTTCTTT
CDR3 protein: CASSLSGGREAFF

V gene: TRBV15
CDR3 length: 14
D gene: -
clone size: -
J gene: TRBJ2-7
CDR3 DNA: TGTGCCACCAGCAGAGGACTAAGCTCCTACGAGCAGTACTTC
CDR3 protein: CATSRGLSSYEQYF

V gene: TRBV7-9
CDR3 length: 15
D gene: -
clone size: -
J gene: TRBJ1-1
CDR3 DNA: TGTGCCAGCAGCTTAGTGGGGGTTCGGGACACTGAAGCTTTCTTT
CDR3 protein: CASSLVGVRDTEAFF

V gene: TRBV28
CDR3 length: 15
D gene: TRBD1
clone size: -
J gene: TRBJ1-1
CDR3 DNA: TGTGCCAGCAGTCCCGGGACAGGGGCAAGGACTGAAGCTTTCTTT
CDR3 protein: CASSPGTGARTEAFF

V gene: TRBV10-3
CDR3 length: 16
D gene: TRBD1
clone size: -
J gene: TRBJ1-4
CDR3 DNA: TGTGCCATCAGTGAACCAGGACAGGGAATTTCTGAAAAACTGTTTTTT
CDR3 protein: CAISEPGQGISEKLFF

V gene: TRBV7-9
CDR3 length: 12
D gene: -
clone size: -
J gene: TRBJ2-2
CDR3 DNA: TGTGCCAGCAGGCTTATTCCGGGGGAGCTGTTTTTT
CDR3 protein: CASRLIPGELFF

V gene: TRBV2
CDR3 length: 16
D gene: TRBD2
clone size: -
J gene: TRBJ2-5
CDR3 DNA: TGTGCCAGCAGTGCCCGACTAGCGGGAAACCAAGAGACCCAGTACTTC
CDR3 protein: CASSARLAGNQETQYF

V gene: TRBV5-1
CDR3 length: 14
D gene: -
clone size: -
J gene: TRBJ2-3
CDR3 DNA: TGCGCCAGCAGCTTACTAGTGAGTGGAGATACGCAGTATTTT
CDR3 protein: CASSLLVSGDTQYF

V gene: TRBV2
CDR3 length: 15
D gene: TRBD2
clone size: -
J gene: TRBJ2-3
CDR3 DNA: TGTGCCAGCAGTGACACGGGAGGGAGCGCAGATACGCAGTATTTT
CDR3 protein: CASSDTGGSADTQYF

V gene: TRBV29-1
CDR3 length: 13
D gene: -
clone size: -
J gene: TRBJ1-5
CDR3 DNA: TGCAGCGTAGCGCAGGGAGAGGATCAGCCCCAGCATTTT
CDR3 protein: CSVAQGEDQPQHF

V gene: TRBV19
CDR3 length: 14
D gene: -
clone size: -
J gene: TRBJ2-6
CDR3 DNA: TGTGCCAGTAGTTGGAACATTGGGGCCAACGTCCTGACTTTC
CDR3 protein: CASSWNIGANVLTF

V gene: TRBV5-5
CDR3 length: 16
D gene: TRBD1
clone size: -
J gene: TRBJ2-3
CDR3 DNA: TGTGCCAGCAGCACGAGATTAGGGGGCCCCACAGATACGCAGTATTTT
CDR3 protein: CASSTRLGGPTDTQYF

V gene: TRBV6-6
CDR3 length: 12
D gene: TRBD1
clone size: -
J gene: TRBJ2-7
CDR3 DNA: TGTGCCAGCAGTTCGACAGGGGCCGAGCAGTACTTC
CDR3 protein: CASSSTGAEQYF

V gene: TRBV11-2
CDR3 length: 14
D gene: -
clone size: -
J gene: TRBJ2-2
CDR3 DNA: TGTGCCAGCAGCCTACCCTTATTCACCGGGGAGCTGTTTTTT
CDR3 protein: CASSLPLFTGELFF

V gene: TRBV27
CDR3 length: 14
D gene: -
clone size: -
J gene: TRBJ2-7
CDR3 DNA: TGTGCCAGCAGTTTCGGAGGGCCCTATCTCGAGCAGTACTTC
CDR3 protein: CASSFGGPYLEQYF

V gene: TRBV6-5
CDR3 length: 15
D gene: TRBD1
clone size: -
J gene: TRBJ2-2
CDR3 DNA: TGTGCCAGCAGCCCCGGCGACAGGGAAACCGGGGAGCTGTTTTTT
CDR3 protein: CASSPGDRETGELFF

V gene: TRBV30
CDR3 length: 13
D gene: -
clone size: -
J gene: TRBJ2-1
CDR3 DNA: TGTGCCTGGGGGAAGGTTTCCTACAATGAGCAGTTCTTC
CDR3 protein: CAWGKVSYNEQFF

V gene: TRBV5-1
CDR3 length: 14
D gene: -
clone size: once
J gene: TRBJ1-1
CDR3 DNA: TGCGCCAGCAGCTTGGCCGGGGCCGAGGGTGAAGCTTTCTTT
CDR3 protein: CASSLAGAEGEAFF

V gene: TRBV6-1
CDR3 length: 13
D gene: -
clone size: -
J gene: TRBJ1-1
CDR3 DNA: TGTGCCAGCAGTAAAATGGGGTACACTGAAGCTTTCTTT
CDR3 protein: CASSKMGYTEAFF